This entry lists 31 T cell receptor beta chains sequenced from one sample in a study of T-cell memory formation after mild COVID-19. TCRdb passed the 5' RACE reads through MiXCR, listing each CDR3 protein once. Of a few hundred thousand distinct CDR3 sequences in the sample, 25% to 30% were seen once. The sample consisted of PBMCs or a T cell subset sorted from them (not recorded which). These receptors originate from an adult woman who had mild COVID-19 (a few samples of this study predate the infection). Cell type and time point are not known.

The J gene is TRBJ2-1, the V gene TRBV7-2; D perhaps matches TRBD1 (6 bases). The V gene's germline CDR1 is SGHTA and CDR2 FQGNSA. The CDR3 contains 15 residues. V lost 6 bases to trimming and J lost 0 bases, with 12 bases between them. The CDR3 here is CASSEQGYSYNEQFF. CDR3 in DNA: TGTGCCAGCAGTGAACAGGGTTACTCCTACAATGAGCAGTTCTTC. The variable domain in full, completed from reference TRBV7-2 and TRBJ2-1, reads GAGVSQSPSNKVTEKGKDVELRCDPISGHTALYWYRQSLGQGLEFLIYFQGNSAPDKSGLPSDRFSAERTGGSVSTLTIQRTQQEDSAVYLCASSEQGYSYNEQFFGPGTRLTVL.

This chain links TRBV4-1 with TRBJ1-5; D unresolved. Looked up from germline, CDR1 is MGHRA and CDR2 is YSYEKL. V was trimmed by 1 base and J by 3 bases, leaving 10 bases between them. The CDR3 consists of 15 residues. The CDR3 nucleotides read TGCGCCAGCAGCCAAGGATTCGGCATCAATCAGCCCCAGCATTTT. Residues: CASSQGFGINQPQHF.

The gene calls are TRBV19 and TRBJ2-5, with D possibly being TRBD1 or TRBD2 (5 bases each). The V gene lost 0 bases and the J gene lost 3 bases, with 14 bases spanning the gap. Germline V gene lookup returns CDR1 LNHDA and CDR2 SQIVND (reference sequence). This CDR3 has 16 amino acids. Here the CDR3 reads CASSIDGLGDEETQYF. The CDR3 nucleotides are TGTGCCAGTAGTATAGACGGGTTGGGGGACGAAGAGACCCAGTACTTC.

The CDR3: CASSGGLENYNEQFF. The CDR3 DNA follows: TGTGCCAGCAGTGGGGGTTTAGAGAACTACAATGAGCAGTTCTTC. The rearrangement joins TRBV11-3 to TRBJ2-1; D may be TRBD1 or TRBD2 (5 bases each). V was pared by 6 bases and J by 3 bases, with 15 bases between. Germline V gene lookup returns CDR1 SGHNT and CDR2 YENEEA. There are 15 residues in the CDR3. The full variable domain, in which reference TRBV11-3 and TRBJ2-1 provide the parts outside the CDR3, is EAGVVQSPRYKIIEKKQPVAFWCNPISGHNTLYWYLQNLGQGPELLIRYENEEAVDDSQLPKDRFSAERLKGVDSTLKIQPAELGDSAVYLCASSGGLENYNEQFFGPGTRLTVL.

This clonotype was seen a handful of times. J is TRBJ1-3 and V is TRBV6-5; unclear D gene. CDR3 size: 16 residues. The germline gives CDR1 MNHEY, CDR2 SVGAGI. V was shortened by 4 bases and J by 4 bases, with 17 bases between the two germline ends. The CDR3 spells CASSSTRGVLGNTIYF. DNA of the CDR3: TGTGCCAGCAGTTCGACTCGCGGGGTTTTGGGAAACACCATATATTTT.

The chain carries TRBV7-3 and TRBJ1-1; TRBD1 matches 7 bases. This CDR3 comprises 15 residues. Germline values: CDR1 SGHTA, CDR2 FQGTGA. Losses at the gene ends were 0 bases for V and 1 base for J; bases not matched to a gene: 2. The CDR3 region is CASSLTGTANTEAFF. The CDR3 bases are TGTGCCAGCAGCTTAACGGGGACAGCGAACACTGAAGCTTTCTTT.

This clonotype was detected a few times. The CDR3: CASSKGSKNIQYF. The CDR3, as DNA: TGTGCCAGCAGTAAAGGTTCCAAAAACATTCAGTACTTC. The J gene is TRBJ2-4, the V gene TRBV7-2; no clear D gene. CDR3 size: 13 residues. CDR1 SGHTA and CDR2 FQGNSA come from the germline V gene. V dropped 6 bases and J dropped 2 bases, with 8 bases sitting between them.

This clonotype appeared a few times. The chain links TRBV11-1 to TRBJ1-2; 8 nucleotides align to TRBD1. The J segment lost 4 bases and the V segment lost 5 bases, leaving 9 bases of the junction unmatched. Germline-derived CDR1 and CDR2 are SGHAT and FQDESV (reference sequence). The CDR3 covers 15 residues. The chain's CDR3 is CASSQDGQGFYGYTF. CDR3 nucleotides: TGTGCCAGCAGCCAAGATGGACAGGGCTTCTATGGCTACACCTTC.

The chain joins TRBV20-1 to TRBJ1-4; weak D call: TRBD1 (6 bases). The CDR3 contains 15 residues. V was cut by 0 bases and J by 3 bases, with 11 bases left in between. The V gene's germline CDR1 is DFQATT and CDR2 SNEGSKA (reference sequence). CDR3 DNA sequence: TGCAGTGCTAGAGATGTAGGACAGTCTAATGAAAAACTGTTTTTT. It specifies CSARDVGQSNEKLFF.

This clonotype was recorded only once. The chain combines TRBV2 with TRBJ2-1, with D possibly being TRBD1 (5 bases). V dropped 6 bases and J dropped 3 bases, with 15 bases sitting between them. Germline CDR1 is SNHLY and CDR2 is FYNNEI. This CDR3 is built from 15 residues. In nucleotides, the CDR3 is TGTGCCAGCAGGATACAGGAGTTGGGCTACAATGAGCAGTTCTTC. This translates into CASRIQELGYNEQFF.

This clonotype was detected ten times or more. The gene calls are TRBV24-1 and TRBJ2-5; TRBD1 aligns across 10 bases. Germline V gene lookup returns CDR1 KGHDR and CDR2 SFDVKD. There are 15 residues in the CDR3. V gave up 5 bases and J gave up 3 bases; unmatched junction bases: 5. For the CDR3, the DNA is TGTGCCACCAGTGGACAGGGGGCAGTGGAAGAGACCCAGTACTTC. The encoded protein is CATSGQGAVEETQYF.

This clonotype was seen many times. The chain employs TRBV24-1 and TRBJ2-5; 8 bases are a match to TRBD2. CDR1 and CDR2 (germline): KGHDR, SFDVKD. This CDR3 contains 16 residues. Trimming took 4 bases from V and 4 from J; bases not matched to a gene: 10. This CDR3 reads CATSEGYGRASETQYF. The DNA of the CDR3 is TGTGCCACCAGTGAAGGTTACGGGAGGGCCTCAGAGACCCAGTACTTC.

The V gene is TRBV7-9, the J gene TRBJ2-7, with D possibly being TRBD1 (6 bases). The V and J ends lost 11 bases and 2 bases respectively, with 16 bases between them. There are 13 residues in the CDR3. Germline V lookup: CDR1 SEHNR, CDR2 FQNEAQ (reference sequence). CDR3 nucleotide sequence: TGTGCCCTCGGCACAGGGCCTGCCTACGAGCAGTACTTC. Its translation is CALGTGPAYEQYF.

This clonotype was recorded a few times. The rearrangement joins TRBV5-6 to TRBJ2-7; 11 bases align to TRBD2. The CDR3 has 19 amino acids. With V trimmed by 0 bases and J by 0 bases, 11 bases remained unmatched. Germline loops: CDR1 SGHDT, CDR2 YYEEEE. The CDR3 loop is CASSLGGLAVSRSSYEQYF. CDR3 bases: TGTGCCAGCAGCTTGGGGGGACTAGCGGTCTCTAGGAGCTCCTACGAGCAGTACTTC.

This clonotype was picked up a small number of times. J is TRBJ1-1 and V is TRBV20-1, with TRBD1 as a possible D gene (6 bases). CDR1 is DFQATT and CDR2 is SNEGSKA in the germline V gene (reference sequence). This CDR3 is built from 12 residues. This CDR3 reads CRVGHVNTEAFF. CDR3 sequence (DNA): TGCAGGGTGGGACATGTGAACACTGAAGCTTTCTTT.

This chain uses TRBV24-1 with TRBJ2-2; tentatively, D is TRBD1 or TRBD2 (6 bases each). V was trimmed by 4 bases and J by 4 bases, leaving 12 bases between them. Germline CDR1 is KGHDR and CDR2 is SFDVKD. The CDR3 runs 15 residues. In nucleotides, the CDR3 is TGTGCCACCAGTGACCCCGGGGGCCGCACCGGGGAGCTGTTTTTT. Amino acid sequence: CATSDPGGRTGELFF.

The rearrangement joins TRBV29-1 to TRBJ2-2; the match to TRBD1 covers 10 bases. The CDR3 extends over 18 amino acids. V trimming: 7 bases; J trimming: 2 bases; junction bases outside the gene matches: 16. Looked up from germline, CDR1 is SQVTM and CDR2 is ANQGSEA. The CDR3 reads CSARILDRGRANTGELFF. As DNA, the CDR3 is TGCAGCGCCAGAATCCTTGACAGGGGGCGAGCAAACACCGGGGAGCTGTTTTTT.

This clonotype has a handful of counts. The V gene is TRBV5-6, the J gene TRBJ1-6; the D gene is possibly TRBD1 (5 bases). This CDR3 is 15 amino acids long. Between the trimmed V and J ends, which lost 3 bases and 9 bases, there was a span of 16 bases. CDR1 and CDR2 (germline): SGHDT, YYEEEE. Written as DNA, the CDR3 is TGTGCCAGCAGCTCGGGACTTCGAGGAAGTTCACCCCTCCACTTT. Residues: CASSSGLRGSSPLHF.

This clonotype was found a few times. The V call is TRBV7-9, the J call TRBJ2-1, with 9 bases matching TRBD1. V was pared by 5 bases and J by 5 bases, with 7 bases of the junction left unmatched. The CDR3 consists of 15 residues. Germline V gene data show CDR1 as SEHNR and CDR2 as FQNEAQ (reference sequence). CDR3 amino acids: CASSPRQGGHNEQFF. The CDR3 nucleotides read TGTGCCAGCAGCCCGCGACAGGGGGGCCACAATGAGCAGTTCTTC.

Only a few counts were recorded for this clonotype. This chain uses TRBV19 with TRBJ1-2; a weak D match, TRBD1 (5 bases). The CDR3 loop spans 12 amino acids. Trimming shortened V by 3 bases and J by 6 bases, and 8 bases separated the two germline ends. CDR1 is LNHDA, CDR2 SQIVND, per germline (reference sequence). CDR3 bases: TGTGCCAGTAGTATCACGGGGGATGGCTACACCTTC. This gives the protein CASSITGDGYTF.

The V and J genes are TRBV12-3 or TRBV12-4 and TRBJ2-2; no clear D. Trimming stripped 1 base from V and 3 bases from J, with 9 bases between. The CDR3 is 15 residues long. CDR3 sequence reads: CASSLEGKDTGELFF. The DNA of the CDR3 is TGTGCCAGCAGTTTAGAGGGAAAGGACACCGGGGAGCTGTTTTTT.

In nucleotides, the CDR3 is TGTGCCAGCAGCTTAGTCTCCAGGGAGATGGAATACTTC. Translating gives CASSLVSREMEYF. The gene calls are TRBV7-9 and TRBJ2-7; D is possibly TRBD1 or TRBD2 (5 bases each). CDR1 and CDR2 from the germline V gene are SEHNR and FQNEAQ (reference sequence). V lost 1 base to trimming and J lost 13 bases, with 17 bases between them. The CDR3 contains 13 residues.

This chain uses TRBV6-5 with TRBJ2-7; D gene uncertain. The V end was cut by 5 bases, the J end by 1 base, with 9 bases between. The CDR3 has 13 amino acids. Germline CDR1 MNHEY, CDR2 SVGAGI. The CDR3 sequence: CASSRSLSYEQYF. CDR3 DNA sequence: TGTGCCAGCAGTCGTAGCCTTTCCTACGAGCAGTACTTC.

This clonotype was detected a few times. The chain carries TRBV29-1 and TRBJ2-2; TRBD1 agrees at 7 bases. V shed 6 bases, J shed 5 bases, and the junction held 9 bases outside the gene matches. The length of the CDR3 is 14 residues. The germline CDR1 and CDR2 sequences are SQVTM and ANQGSEA. The CDR3 nucleotides are TGCAGCGTAGCCGGGACAGCGATAACCGGGGAGCTGTTTTTT. Protein sequence: CSVAGTAITGELFF.

This sequence joins TRBV5-1 and TRBJ2-1; D may be TRBD2 (5 bases). This CDR3 comprises 13 residues. The germline CDR1 and CDR2 sequences are SGHRS and YFSETQ. V dropped 4 bases and J dropped 2 bases, with 7 bases sitting between them. The DNA of the CDR3 is TGCGCCAGCAGCCCCGGGACCTACAATGAGCAGTTCTTC. It is translated as CASSPGTYNEQFF. The full variable domain, in which reference TRBV5-1 and TRBJ2-1 provide the parts outside the CDR3, is KAGVTQTPRYLIKTRGQQVTLSCSPISGHRSVSWYQQTPGQGLQFLFEYFSETQRNKGNFPGRFSGRQFSNSRSEMNVSTLELGDSALYLCASSPGTYNEQFFGPGTRLTVL.

The V call is TRBV6-6, the J call TRBJ2-1; unclear D gene. The ends were cut back, 8 bases at V and 6 bases at J, with 11 bases in the middle. The CDR3 totals 12 residues. Germline V gene lookup returns CDR1 MNHNY and CDR2 SVGAGI (reference sequence). The DNA of the CDR3 is TGTGCCAGCGGGAACAAGCCCAATGAGCAGTTCTTC. Translating gives CASGNKPNEQFF.

The chain combines TRBV6-1 with TRBJ1-5; no clear D. The germline V and J ends were trimmed by 1 base and 7 bases, with 5 bases remaining between them. Germline V gene data show CDR1 as MNHNS and CDR2 as SASEGT. The CDR3 length is 12 residues. The CDR3 coding sequence is TGTGCCAGCAGTGAAGGGAGCCAGCCCCAGCATTTT. The encoded protein is CASSEGSQPQHF.

This clonotype has more than one count but fewer than ten. The rearrangement joins TRBV29-1 to TRBJ2-2; TRBD2 might be the D (5 bases). Looked up from germline, CDR1 is SQVTM and CDR2 is ANQGSEA. CDR3 length: 12 residues. Trimming pared 5 bases from V and 4 bases from J, leaving 8 bases between. The CDR3 reads CSVYAGTGELFF. CDR3 nucleotides: TGCAGCGTTTACGCGGGCACCGGGGAGCTGTTTTTT.

This chain connects TRBV30 to TRBJ2-7, with 7 bases aligning to TRBD1. V shed 3 bases, J shed 3 bases, and the junction held 5 bases outside the gene matches. There are 13 residues in the CDR3. From germline, CDR1 is GTSNPN and CDR2 SVGIG (reference sequence). CDR3 bases: TGTGCCTGGAGAGGGGGACAGAACTACGAGCAGTACTTC. It is translated as CAWRGGQNYEQYF.

This clonotype has more than one count but fewer than ten. One end of the junction does not line up with germline, which may come from a read error. The V call is TRBV7-9, the J call TRBJ1-2; D not resolved. Germline CDR1 reads SEHNR; CDR2 reads FQNEAQ (reference sequence). This CDR3 has 9 amino acids. In DNA form, the CDR3 reads TGTGCCAGCACCACTATCACACCCTTC. Amino acid sequence: CASTTITPF. The variable domain in full, completed from reference TRBV7-9 and TRBJ1-2, reads DTGVSQNPRHKITKRGQNVTFRCDPISEHNRLYWYRQTLGQGPEFLTYFQNEAQLEKSRLLSDRFSAERPKGSFSTLEIQRTEQGDSAMYLCASTTITPFGSGTRLTVV.

J is TRBJ2-2 and V is TRBV20-1; TRBD2 aligns across 8 bases. Germline-derived CDR1 and CDR2 are DFQATT and SNEGSKA (reference sequence). The CDR3 is 17 amino acids. Unmatched junction bases numbered 6, after V lost 0 bases and J lost 0 bases. The CDR3 region has the DNA TGCAGTGCTAGAGATTCGGCTAGCGGGCCGAACACCGGGGAGCTGTTTTTT. Amino acids: CSARDSASGPNTGELFF.